This entry lists 9 T cell receptor beta chains sequenced from one sample in a study of beta chain features in type 1 diabetes. The whole isolated RNA underwent reverse transcription, so sequencing captured expressed TCRB transcripts. Assay: immunoSEQ multiplex PCR; the TCRdb copy retains only in-frame clones and omits some. The table has 500,000 to 800,000 clones, 9.5% to 15% seen once. Study observations and caveats: Type 1 diabetes patients had moderately but significantly shorter TCRB CDR3s in all four CD4+ subsets.

These TCRs are of unknown antigen specificity. Source material: naive CD4+ T cells from blood. Receptors were obtained from a man in his thirties or forties with type 1 diabetes.

V gene TRBV5-6 combines with J gene TRBJ1-2, with a weak D call TRBD1 (5 bases). The CDR3 sequence is 11 residues long. Germline V gives CDR1 SGHDT, CDR2 YYEEEE. V lost 5 bases and J 8 bases, leaving 10 bases between the germline ends. The CDR3 DNA is TGTGCCAGCAGTTTCGAGGGGGGCTACACCTTC. Protein product: CASSFEGGYTF. Full variable domain (rest looked up from reference TRBV5-6 and TRBJ1-2): DAGVTQSPTHLIKTRGQQVTLRCSPKSGHDTVSWYQQALGQGPQFIFQYYEEEERQRGNFPDRFSGHQFPNYSSELNVNALLLGDSALYLCASSFEGGYTFGSGTRLTVV.

This chain uses TRBV14 with TRBJ2-5, with 10 bases that match TRBD1. The CDR3 runs to 16 residues. Trimming removed 5 bases from V and 5 bases from J; junction bases left unmatched: 11. Germline V gene sequence: CDR1 SGHDN, CDR2 FVKESK. The CDR3 region is CASSYVTGGYRETQYF. In DNA form, the CDR3 reads TGTGCCAGCAGCTATGTGACAGGGGGCTATCGGGAGACCCAGTACTTC.

This clone has a handful of counts. The rearrangement links TRBV25-1 to TRBJ2-7; D unclear. The CDR3 sequence is 12 residues long. The V gene lost 5 bases and the J gene lost 0 bases, with 5 bases spanning the gap. The V gene's germline CDR1 is MGHDK and CDR2 SYGVNS. CDR3 coding DNA: TGTGCCAGCAGTCACGACTCCTACGAGCAGTACTTC. Translated, it gives CASSHDSYEQYF.

This rearrangement joins TRBV4-2 to TRBJ2-5; D unclear. Germline V lookup: CDR1 LGHNA, CDR2 YNFKEQ. The CDR3 spans 16 residues. With 5 bases removed from V and 2 bases from J, the gap between germline ends came to 18 bases. The CDR3, as DNA: TGTGCCAGCAGCTCCAGAGGAAAAGCCTTGCAAGAGACCCAGTACTTC. Its protein is CASSSRGKALQETQYF.

The rearrangement joins TRBV15 to TRBJ2-7, with D possibly TRBD2 on 5 matching bases. Germline CDR1 LNHNV, CDR2 YYDKDF (reference sequence). This CDR3 spans 13 amino acids. V was clipped by 6 bases and J by 4 bases, with 13 bases between them. As DNA, the CDR3 is TGTGCCACCAGAGCATCGGGGAATTACGAGCAGTACTTC. This sequence encodes CATRASGNYEQYF.

DNA of the CDR3: TGCGCCAGCAGTCAAAGCAGGGCAGTGCCCGAGCAGTACTTC. Translation gives CASSQSRAVPEQYF. The chain recombines TRBV23-1 with TRBJ2-7, with D perhaps TRBD1 (5 bases). TRBV23-1 is designated an ORF whose function remains uncertain. The ends were cut back, 2 bases at V and 6 bases at J, with 14 bases in the middle. The CDR3 is 14 residues long.

The rearrangement uses TRBV19 and TRBJ2-5, with TRBD1 as a possible D gene (5 bases). V was cut by 7 bases and J by 3 bases, with 15 bases left in between. The length of the CDR3 is 14 residues. Looked up from germline, CDR1 is LNHDA and CDR2 is SQIVND (reference sequence). This CDR3 is CASNPWGREETQYF. In DNA, the CDR3 is TGTGCCAGTAATCCGTGGGGCCGCGAAGAGACCCAGTACTTC.

Details on this clone: The identical CDR3 is also encoded by other nucleotide sequences in the sample. V and J are TRBV29-1 and TRBJ2-7; 7 nucleotides agree with TRBD2. The J segment lost 5 bases and the V segment lost 4 bases, leaving 8 bases of the junction unmatched. CDR1 SQVTM and CDR2 ANQGSEA come from the germline V gene. This CDR3 is 13 amino acids long. The CDR3 reads CSVVGTGGDEQYF. In DNA form, the CDR3 reads TGCAGCGTTGTGGGGACGGGAGGCGACGAGCAGTACTTC.

This clone occurred a few times. This rearrangement joins TRBV9 to TRBJ1-5; D possibly corresponds to TRBD1 (5 bases). Between the trimmed V and J ends, which lost 2 bases and 4 bases, there was a span of 13 bases. The CDR3 extends over 15 amino acids. Germline CDR1 SGDLS, CDR2 YYNGEE. As DNA, the CDR3 is TGTGCCAGCAGCGTCAGCGGGACGATTAATCAGCCCCAGCATTTT. Protein product: CASSVSGTINQPQHF.